The T cell receptor beta chain under discussion was sequenced for a study of blood T cells in healthy people across ages. This CDR3 comprises 15 residues. Trimming cost V 8 bases and J 4 bases, with 20 bases left between them. Germline-derived CDR1 and CDR2 are SEHNR and FQNEAQ (reference sequence). This clonotype was found a few times. PCR was performed a second time for roughly 7 to 12 cycles using a sample-barcoded 5' primer and a J-beta primer mix. Tags on each cDNA molecule came from a template-switch adaptor with 12 random nucleotides. Every individual sample yielded 2.5 million or more paired-end reads (each containing CDR3). TCRdb analysed the 5' RACE reads with MiXCR anew, one entry per CDR3 protein. This sample has some 1.5 million distinct CDR3 sequences, with roughly 43% found just once. Researchers isolated at least 6 million PBMCs per sample.

The origin of this receptor is a woman aged 18 to 35 in good health. Sample: blood. V gene TRBV7-9 combines with J gene TRBJ1-1; D unclear. The CDR3 loop reads CASALAGLSSTEAFF. The CDR3 nucleotides read TGTGCCAGCGCCCTAGCGGGGTTATCGAGCACTGAAGCTTTCTTT.